This TCR beta chain was recorded in a study of blood T cells in healthy people across ages. The overall study: For every two T cells, template switching captured about one barcoded beta molecule.

Donor samples were obtained from healthy Caucasian individuals from Russia, aged roughly 6 to 95. Together with a sample-barcoded 5' primer, a J-beta primer mix was included in a second PCR lasting about 7 to 12 cycles. TCRdb itself ran the 5' RACE reads through MiXCR, one entry per CDR3 protein. The table records some 1,800,000 distinct CDR3 sequences, around 40% of them present only once. The CDR3 sequence is 16 residues long. Trimming cost V 6 bases and J 9 bases, with 24 bases left between them. Germline CDR1 reads MNHEY; CDR2 reads SVGAGI. Study results and limitations: Comparison with aged donors showed that long-lived donors had more naive CD4+ cells and higher diversity.

Details on this clonotype: No antigen is known for it.

Sequencing used blood. This TCR derives from a human donor in good health. This rearrangement joins TRBV6-5 to TRBJ1-5, with a weak D call TRBD1 (5 bases). The DNA of the CDR3 is TGTGCCAGCAGCAACGAGGGGCAAGTCCCCTTTTGGCCCCAGCATTTT. This encodes CASSNEGQVPFWPQHF.